The 19 T cell receptor beta chains given below trace back to one sample, sequenced in a study of blood T cell repertoires in COVID-19. Profiled with immunoSEQ multiplex PCR; TCRdb holds only in-frame clones, not every one. The data contain approximately 100,000 clones, roughly 87% of them singletons. Sequencing used peripheral blood. These receptors originate from a human donor in a cohort sampled during active COVID-19.

The chain links TRBV5-1 to TRBJ1-2; 7 bases are a match to TRBD1. V dropped 0 bases and J dropped 7; count of bases not matched to a gene: 9. Germline values: CDR1 SGHRS, CDR2 YFSETQ. This CDR3 is 15 amino acids long. For the CDR3, the DNA is TGCGCCAGCAGCTTGGCTCGCCAGACAGGGACTGGCTACACCTTC. It yields the protein CASSLARQTGTGYTF.

The gene calls are TRBV13 and TRBJ2-7, with D possibly TRBD1 on 6 matching bases. Germline V gene data show CDR1 as PRHDT and CDR2 as FYEKMQ (reference sequence). Trimming removed 8 bases from V and 1 base from J, with 12 bases in between. The CDR3 has 13 residues. CDR3 protein: CASCDRTSYEQYF. The CDR3 DNA reads TGTGCCAGCTGCGACAGGACTTCCTACGAGCAGTACTTC.

V gene TRBV30 combines with J gene TRBJ1-2, with 11 bases aligning to TRBD1. The germline CDR1 and CDR2 sequences are GTSNPN and SVGIG (reference sequence). This CDR3 spans 14 amino acids. The V gene end was trimmed by 4 bases and the J gene end by 7 bases; junction bases not matched to a gene: 8. The DNA for the CDR3 is TGTGCCTGGACCCCGGGACAGGGGGTGCGTGGCTACACCTTC. The encoded protein is CAWTPGQGVRGYTF.

V gene TRBV10-3 combines with J gene TRBJ1-2; 7 nucleotides align to TRBD1. The trim removed 7 bases at V and 7 bases at J, leaving 15 bases unmatched. Per germline, CDR1 ENHRY and CDR2 SYGVKD. There are 15 residues in the CDR3. CDR3 region: CAITNILTGQGGYTF. The CDR3 coding sequence is TGTGCCATCACCAACATATTGACAGGGCAGGGTGGCTACACCTTC.

The chain uses TRBV5-1 and TRBJ2-5; 8 bases fit TRBD2. Germline CDR1 and CDR2: SGHRS and YFSETQ. The CDR3 sequence is 15 residues long. V lost 1 base and J lost 1; bases outside the gene matches: 3. For the CDR3, the DNA is TGCGCCAGCAGCTTGTTCGGGACTAGCCAAGAGACCCAGTACTTC. Its translation: CASSLFGTSQETQYF.

On this clone itself: The sample carries other DNA sequences with the same CDR3. The chain employs TRBV12-3 or TRBV12-4 and TRBJ2-5; 8 positions agree with TRBD1. V shed 5 bases, J shed 4 bases, and the junction held 3 bases outside the gene matches. This CDR3 contains 13 residues. The CDR3 bases are TGTGCCAGCAGTCTTACAGGGGGAGAGACCCAGTACTTC. This translates into CASSLTGGETQYF.

The rearrangement uses TRBV24-1 and TRBJ1-4, with a weak D call TRBD1 (5 bases). CDR1 and CDR2 from the germline V gene are KGHDR and SFDVKD. The CDR3 sequence is 15 residues long. Deletions cut 3 bases from V and 8 bases from J, with 15 bases between. CDR3 coding DNA: TGTGCCACCAGTGATCCTCGCCAGGGAGGGGAAAAACTGTTTTTT. Its translation: CATSDPRQGGEKLFF.

The CDR3 here is CATSDYRDRGLPGELFF. The CDR3 nucleotides are TGTGCCACCAGTGATTACCGGGACAGGGGGCTTCCCGGGGAGCTGTTTTTT. The rearrangement uses TRBV24-1 and TRBJ2-2; TRBD1 matches at 12 bases. V lost 2 bases and J lost 6; bases outside the gene matches: 6. CDR1 and CDR2 from the germline V gene are KGHDR and SFDVKD. The CDR3 sequence is 17 residues long.

This clone appeared once. The CDR3 region has the DNA TGTGCCAGCAGCTTTCCCGGACTAGCCAATCAGGGTTCCCAGTACTTC. It translates to CASSFPGLANQGSQYF. V is TRBV7-2 and J is TRBJ2-5; 8 bases line up with TRBD2. The CDR3 contains 16 residues. From germline, CDR1 is SGHTA and CDR2 FQGNSA. V dropped 3 bases and J dropped 9; count of bases not matched to a gene: 15.

The genes are TRBV5-1 and TRBJ1-1; 8 bases are shared with TRBD1. V was pared by 0 bases and J by 1 base, with 11 bases of the junction left unmatched. CDR3 length equals 18 residues. The germline CDR1 and CDR2 sequences are SGHRS and YFSETQ. CDR3 sequence: CASSLGSWTGRKNTEAFF. The CDR3 DNA is TGCGCCAGCAGCTTGGGCAGTTGGACAGGGAGGAAGAACACTGAAGCTTTCTTT.

The rearrangement links TRBV28 to TRBJ1-2; 7 positions match TRBD1. Germline CDR1 is MDHEN and CDR2 is SYDVKM. This CDR3 region has 15 residues. V shed 4 bases, J shed 2 bases, and the junction held 7 bases outside the gene matches. CDR3 DNA: TGTGCCAGCAGTTCCTGGGACAGCGGAAACTATGGCTACACCTTC. Translating it yields CASSSWDSGNYGYTF.

This rearrangement joins TRBV9 to TRBJ1-4; D might be TRBD1 (6 bases). The germline V and J ends were trimmed by 3 bases and 4 bases, with 13 bases remaining between them. The CDR3 covers 15 residues. Looked up from germline, CDR1 is SGDLS and CDR2 is YYNGEE. The CDR3 loop reads CASSARQANNEKLFF. The CDR3 nucleotides read TGTGCCAGCAGCGCCAGACAGGCCAATAATGAAAAACTGTTTTTT.

The chain employs TRBV27 and TRBJ1-2; 9 positions match TRBD1. Germline CDR1 reads MNHEY; CDR2 reads SMNVEV (reference sequence). This CDR3 has 14 residues. After removal of 6 bases from V and 8 bases from J, the junction contained 10 bases not matched to a gene. Here the CDR3 reads CASSQWDRAQGYTF. The CDR3 DNA sequence: TGTGCCAGCAGCCAATGGGACAGGGCCCAAGGCTACACCTTC.

The chain is built from TRBV28 and TRBJ2-5, with 7 bases aligning to TRBD1. This CDR3 is built from 15 residues. The germline V gene has CDR1 MDHEN and CDR2 SYDVKM. V was clipped by 5 bases and J by 4 bases; unmatched bases: 10. CDR3 sequence reads: CASSQGVVGGETQYF. The CDR3, as DNA: TGTGCCAGCAGTCAGGGGGTGGTTGGGGGAGAGACCCAGTACTTC.

This clone is a singleton in its sample. The V gene is TRBV28, the J gene TRBJ2-3; 7 bases agree with TRBD1. Germline CDR1 is MDHEN and CDR2 is SYDVKM. V was clipped by 6 bases and J by 4 bases; unmatched bases: 7. The CDR3 consists of 14 residues. The CDR3 protein is CASRERTGPDTQYF. The CDR3 bases are TGTGCCAGCAGAGAAAGGACAGGACCAGATACGCAGTATTTT.

This sequence joins TRBV5-6 and TRBJ2-5; perhaps TRBD2 as D (6 bases). V dropped 4 bases and J dropped 3 bases, with 10 bases sitting between them. Germline V gene lookup returns CDR1 SGHDT and CDR2 YYEEEE. This CDR3 is built from 13 residues. CDR3 residues: CASSPPGEETQYF. CDR3 in DNA: TGTGCCAGCAGCCCCCCGGGGGAAGAGACCCAGTACTTC.

This clone was detected only once. This chain joins TRBV2 and TRBJ1-4; D ambiguous. There are 14 residues in the CDR3. The V end was cut by 3 bases, the J end by 3 bases, with 8 bases between. Germline-derived CDR1 and CDR2 are SNHLY and FYNNEI. Here the CDR3 reads CASSDGGANEKLFF. CDR3 DNA: TGTGCCAGCAGTGACGGCGGGGCTAATGAAAAACTGTTTTTT.

The J gene is TRBJ2-1, the V gene TRBV27; TRBD2 aligns across 11 bases. The ends lost 5 bases at V and 5 bases at J; junction bases unmatched: 8. This CDR3 region has 16 residues. CDR1 is MNHEY and CDR2 is SMNVEV in the germline V gene (reference sequence). The CDR3 sequence is CASSPRLAGYDNEQFF. The CDR3 coding sequence is TGTGCCAGCAGTCCCAGACTAGCGGGATATGACAATGAGCAGTTCTTC.

CDR3: CASSYRREGYNEQFF. In DNA form, the CDR3 reads TGTGCCAGCAGTTACCGGCGGGAGGGTTACAATGAGCAGTTCTTC. This chain connects TRBV6-5 to TRBJ2-1; 9 positions agree with TRBD2. This CDR3 comprises 15 residues. Germline assignment: CDR1 MNHEY and CDR2 SVGAGI. V was pared by 2 bases and J by 4 bases, with 3 bases of the junction left unmatched.